Shown below are 20 T cell receptor beta chains from a single sample sequenced in a study of T cells in Graves' hyperthyroidism and ophthalmopathy. The investigators amplified TCR beta CDR3 regions from RNA transcripts. The study used the HTBI primer set for a first-round RT-PCR of the TCR CDR3. TCRdb independently ran MiXCR on the multiplex PCR reads; one entry per CDR3 protein. The table shows 530,000 or so distinct CDR3 sequences, with about 15% occurring only once. Input material: blood. These receptors were obtained from a young woman with Graves' ophthalmopathy.

Only a few counts were recorded for this clonotype. This chain joins TRBV7-2 and TRBJ2-2; D is perhaps TRBD1 or TRBD2 (5 bases each). The germline V and J ends were trimmed by 5 bases and 3 bases, with 13 bases remaining between them. CDR1 is SGHTA, CDR2 FQGNSA, per germline. The CDR3 extends over 15 amino acids. The CDR3 loop is CASSKPRGHTGELFF. For the CDR3, the DNA is TGTGCCAGCAGCAAACCCCGGGGCCACACCGGGGAGCTGTTTTTT.

This clonotype was observed a few times. The gene calls are TRBV10-3 and TRBJ2-1; TRBD2 agrees at 7 bases. CDR1 is ENHRY, CDR2 SYGVKD, per germline. This CDR3 is 14 amino acids long. The V and J ends lost 4 bases and 5 bases, in that order; junction bases with no gene match: 5. This CDR3 reads CAISAGRANNEQFF. CDR3 bases: TGTGCCATCAGTGCGGGGAGGGCCAACAATGAGCAGTTCTTC.

This chain joins TRBV7-2 and TRBJ2-7; TRBD1 aligns across 12 bases. The germline V gene has CDR1 SGHTA and CDR2 FQGNSA. The J segment lost 6 bases and the V segment lost 3 bases, leaving 3 bases of the junction unmatched. There are 14 residues in the CDR3. Here the CDR3 DNA reads TGTGCCAGCAGCTTTGGGACAGGGGGCGTCGAGCAGTACTTC. It is translated as CASSFGTGGVEQYF.

The sample holds many counts of this clonotype. The rearrangement joins TRBV4-1 to TRBJ1-1; tentative D call: TRBD1 (5 bases). This CDR3 contains 15 residues. The germline CDR1 and CDR2 sequences are MGHRA and YSYEKL. Trimming left V 6 bases short and J 0 bases short, with 14 bases between. CDR3 protein: CASREIRVLNTEAFF. The CDR3 nucleotides are TGCGCCAGCAGGGAAATCAGGGTTTTGAACACTGAAGCTTTCTTT.

The chain is built from TRBV19 and TRBJ1-5, with unresolved D. The ends were cut back, 3 bases at V and 0 bases at J, with 15 bases in the middle. The CDR3 is 17 residues long. Germline loops: CDR1 LNHDA, CDR2 SQIVND (reference sequence). The CDR3 DNA reads as TGTGCCAGTAGTATGGTGGGAGCCGCCAATAGCAATCAGCCCCAGCATTTT. Translated, it gives CASSMVGAANSNQPQHF.

This clonotype showed up many times. The CDR3 here is CASSSNYGYTF. The CDR3 region has the DNA TGTGCCAGCAGTTCGAACTATGGCTACACCTTC. The V gene is TRBV28, the J gene TRBJ1-2; D gene ambiguous. The germline CDR1 and CDR2 sequences are MDHEN and SYDVKM. The germline V and J ends were trimmed by 4 bases and 2 bases, with 2 bases remaining between them. This CDR3 spans 11 amino acids.

This clonotype came up many times. This chain links TRBV5-1 with TRBJ2-7; D possibly matches TRBD1 or TRBD2 (6 bases each). There are 13 residues in the CDR3. CDR1 SGHRS and CDR2 YFSETQ come from the germline V gene. The V end lost 5 bases, the J end lost 4 bases, and 13 bases lay between the germline ends. CDR3 protein: CASREGGGYEQYF. As DNA, the CDR3 is TGCGCCAGCAGAGAAGGAGGGGGATACGAGCAGTACTTC.

This clonotype was counted between two and nine times. The chain employs TRBV3-1 and TRBJ2-2; D may be TRBD2 (5 bases). Between the trimmed V and J ends, which lost 4 bases and 3 bases, there was a span of 9 bases. The CDR3 runs to 14 residues. Germline V CDR1 and CDR2: LGHDT, YNNKEL (reference sequence). DNA of the CDR3: TGTGCCAGCAGCCTCGGACTCTACACCGGGGAGCTGTTTTTT. It yields the protein CASSLGLYTGELFF.

This clonotype was detected many times. V is TRBV5-1 and J is TRBJ1-1, with 8 bases matching TRBD1. The length of the CDR3 is 13 residues. CDR1 is SGHRS and CDR2 is YFSETQ in the germline V gene. V trimming: 2 bases; J trimming: 6 bases; junction bases outside the gene matches: 3. Here the CDR3 DNA reads TGCGCCAGCAGCTTTTGGACAGGGTCTGAAGCTTTCTTT. It specifies CASSFWTGSEAFF.

There are many counts of this clonotype. This chain connects TRBV30 to TRBJ1-5, with D unclear. CDR1 is GTSNPN and CDR2 is SVGIG in the germline V gene (reference sequence). This CDR3 has 14 amino acids. The V end was cut by 1 base, the J end by 4 bases, with 11 bases between. The CDR3 loop is CAWSGQLGNQPQHF. CDR3 nucleotide sequence: TGTGCCTGGAGTGGGCAATTGGGAAATCAGCCCCAGCATTTT. The full variable domain, with the rest looked up from reference TRBV30 and TRBJ1-5, is SQTIHQWPATLVQPVGSPLSLECTVEGTSNPNLYWYRQAAGRGLQLLFYSVGIGQISSEVPQNLSASRPQDRQFILSSKKLLLSDSGFYLCAWSGQLGNQPQHFGDGTRLSIL.

This clonotype was counted ten times or more. The chain uses TRBV9 and TRBJ2-3; D might be TRBD1 (6 bases). Germline V gene data show CDR1 as SGDLS and CDR2 as YYNGEE. CDR3 length: 16 residues. Trimming stripped 2 bases from V and 0 bases from J, with 13 bases between. The chain's CDR3 is CASSVDSSASTDTQYF. The CDR3 nucleotides read TGTGCCAGCAGCGTGGACAGTTCCGCTAGCACAGATACGCAGTATTTT.

The chain couples TRBV30 to TRBJ1-4, with D unresolved. This CDR3 spans 12 amino acids. Germline loops: CDR1 GTSNPN, CDR2 SVGIG (reference sequence). V was shortened by 2 bases and J by 5 bases, with 6 bases between the two germline ends. The CDR3, as DNA: TGTGCCTGGAGTCTGGGAAATGAAAAACTGTTTTTT. Its protein product is CAWSLGNEKLFF.

V gene TRBV7-6 combines with J gene TRBJ1-4; D is ambiguous. CDR3 length: 13 amino acids. The V gene lost 0 bases and the J gene lost 10 bases, with 9 bases spanning the gap. Germline V gene sequence: CDR1 SGHVS, CDR2 FNYEAQ. Written as DNA, the CDR3 is TGTGCCAGCAGCTTAGCGGAGGAGGGAAAACTGTTTTTT. It yields the protein CASSLAEEGKLFF. Together with reference TRBV7-6 and TRBJ1-4, the CDR3 gives the full variable domain: GAGVSQSPRYKVTKRGQDVALRCDPISGHVSLYWYRQALGQGPEFLTYFNYEAQQDKSGLPNDRFSAERPEGSISTLTIQRTEQRDSAMYRCASSLAEEGKLFFGSGTQLSVL.

This clonotype turned up a few times. V and J are TRBV24-1 and TRBJ2-5; 9 positions match TRBD1. Losses at the gene ends were 3 bases for V and 0 bases for J; bases not matched to a gene: 7. CDR1 is KGHDR, CDR2 SFDVKD, per germline. This CDR3 has 17 residues. Here the CDR3 reads CATSDTRQGVYQETQYF. The CDR3 nucleotides are TGTGCCACCAGTGATACGCGACAGGGGGTGTACCAAGAGACCCAGTACTTC.

This clonotype was picked up a small number of times. This chain connects TRBV28 to TRBJ1-5, with D perhaps matching TRBD1 (5 bases). Germline values: CDR1 MDHEN, CDR2 SYDVKM. V was cut by 6 bases and J by 1 base, with 13 bases left in between. The CDR3 length is 15 residues. CDR3 in DNA: TGTGCCAGCAGATACGGGGGTGGGAGCAATCAGCCCCAGCATTTT. Encoded protein: CASRYGGGSNQPQHF.

This clonotype came up many times. The chain has TRBV27 and TRBJ2-7, with TRBD1 as a possible D gene (5 bases). Trimming removed 2 bases from V and 0 bases from J, with 14 bases in between. The CDR3 contains 16 residues. Germline V gene data show CDR1 as MNHEY and CDR2 as SMNVEV (reference sequence). The CDR3 protein is CASSLSHGHSSYEQYF. The CDR3 DNA is TGTGCCAGCAGTTTAAGTCACGGACACTCCTCCTACGAGCAGTACTTC.

In its sample, this clonotype was seen many times. The chain has TRBV7-9 and TRBJ1-4; no reliable D call. The V gene's germline CDR1 is SEHNR and CDR2 FQNEAQ (reference sequence). This CDR3 has 13 amino acids. V lost 0 bases to trimming and J lost 8 bases, with 7 bases between them. DNA for the CDR3: TGTGCCAGCAGCTTAGCGGGAAGGGAAAAACTGTTTTTT. Translated: CASSLAGREKLFF.

This chain joins TRBV15 and TRBJ2-1; the match to TRBD2 covers 8 bases. Trimming removed 5 bases from V and 2 bases from J; junction bases left unmatched: 2. This CDR3 has 14 amino acids. Germline CDR1 LNHNV, CDR2 YYDKDF (reference sequence). DNA of the CDR3: TGTGCCACCAGCGAGCGGGGGCCCTACAATGAGCAGTTCTTC. This gives the protein CATSERGPYNEQFF.

This clonotype was detected ten times or more. The chain joins TRBV12-3 or TRBV12-4 to TRBJ1-6; TRBD1 agrees at 7 bases. This CDR3 is built from 15 residues. V was clipped by 1 base and J by 7 bases; unmatched bases: 4. For the CDR3, the DNA is TGTGCCAGCAGTTTAGAGGGACAGAACAATTCACCCCTCCACTTT. This sequence encodes CASSLEGQNNSPLHF.

V is TRBV19 and J is TRBJ1-5; 8 bases match TRBD1. The CDR3 extends over 13 amino acids. Germline CDR1 and CDR2: LNHDA and SQIVND (reference sequence). Unmatched junction bases numbered 2, after V lost 5 bases and J lost 5 bases. As DNA, the CDR3 is TGTGCCAGTAGTGGGACAGGTCATCAGCCCCAGCATTTT. It codes for CASSGTGHQPQHF.